Listed below are T cell receptor beta chains from one sample, sequenced in a study of T cell repertoires in cytomegalovirus infection. TCRdb re-called the reads with MiXCR, one entry per CDR3 protein. The sample contains approximately 630,000 distinct CDR3 sequences, about 24% of which appear only once. Specimen: CD8+ T cells from PBMCs. Every receptor here comes from a human donor in good health (CMV status not recorded). Some clones in this sample may be carry-over from other donors' samples. Both conserved end residues are part of each CDR3. D genes are given only for firm matches. Not every row has a clone size; where given, it reads once, few, many or a size class.

clone_size j_call d_call v_call cdr3_nt cdr3_aa
few TRBJ2-3 - TRBV7-9 TGTGCCAGCGGCGGGGAGAGCACAGATACGCAGTATTTT CASGGESTDTQYF
few TRBJ2-1 TRBD2 TRBV10-3 TGTGCCATCGAAGACTACGAACCGTTTAGCGGGGGCTCCTACAATGAGCAGTTCTTC CAIEDYEPFSGGSYNEQFF
few TRBJ2-1 - TRBV6-2/TRBV6-3 TGTGCCAGCAGTTACGGGGGGGCCCTATACAATGAGCAGTTCTTC CASSYGGALYNEQFF
many TRBJ2-3 TRBD2 TRBV7-3 TGTGCCAGCAGCCCCTCCGGGACTAGCGGCACAGATACGCAGTATTTT CASSPSGTSGTDTQYF
many TRBJ1-5 TRBD1 TRBV7-2 TGTGCCAGCAGTACCTCGGGACAGGTCGTCTATAGCAATCAGCCCCAGCATTTT CASSTSGQVVYSNQPQHF
many TRBJ2-6 - TRBV7-8 TGTGCCAGCAGCCTAGGACACGCTCGGGCCAACGTCCTGACTTTC CASSLGHARANVLTF
- TRBJ2-2 TRBD1 TRBV9 TGTGCCAGCAACAGGGGGGACACCGGGGAGCTGTTTTTT CASNRGDTGELFF
many TRBJ2-1 TRBD2 TRBV7-7 TGTGCTAGCAGCCTAAGCGGGGCTGCCTACAATGAGCAGTTCTTC CASSLSGAAYNEQFF
many TRBJ2-3 - TRBV6-5 TGTGCCAGCAGTTACGGGAGCGGACGCACAGATACGCAGTATTTT CASSYGSGRTDTQYF
- TRBJ2-2 - TRBV19 TGTGCCAGTAGTATAGGCCGGGGACACACGAACACCGGGGAGCTGTTTTTT CASSIGRGHTNTGELFF
- TRBJ2-6 - TRBV19 TGTGCCAGTAGTCTCCCTGGGGTCTCTGGGGCCAACGTCCTGACTTTC CASSLPGVSGANVLTF
- TRBJ1-4 - TRBV14 TGTGCCAGCAGCCAAGACGGCGGACGGGAAAAACTGTTTTTT CASSQDGGREKLFF
few TRBJ2-1 - TRBV19 TGTGCCAGTAGTATTGGGTACGGGGACTCCTACAATGAGCAGTTCTTC CASSIGYGDSYNEQFF
many TRBJ1-6 - TRBV7-6 TGTGCCAGCAGCCCTCTCGGTTTGGATTCACCCCTCCACTTT CASSPLGLDSPLHF